Sequencing of this T cell receptor (beta chain) was carried out in a study of blood T cell repertoires in COVID-19 (TCRdb year 2020). Some background on the complete study: The collaborator samples originated in the United States, Italy and Spain and spanned the acute and convalescent phases of COVID-19. The prospective study material was composed of cDNA or gDNA derived from T cells, B-cell-depleted T cells, or PBMCs. Deeply sampled blood TCRbeta repertoires from subjects exposed to, actively infected with, or recovered from COVID-19 were included in the dataset. The repertoires were released in a freely available public database meant as a resource for research on the immune response to SARS-CoV-2. The samples were drawn from the first 160 participants of the ongoing ImmuneRACE study and from over a thousand subjects provided by 6 global collaborators. Nearly every sample came with metadata listing a de-identified subject ID, COVID-19 status, age in years and sex. Where available, HLA class I and class II types were obtained from metadata supplied by the sample provider rather than from assay-based typing.

Broad study findings and their caveats: The quantity of clinical and demographic metadata differed by source and by participant and was supplied without curation.

One collaborating source in Seattle enrolled patients while the patients were actively infected and followed the patients over time throughout the course of disease. Each collaborating institution followed its own protocols to collect whole blood in K2EDTA tubes. For TCRbeta analysis, collaborators shipped samples as frozen whole blood, isolated PBMCs, or DNA extracted from either of those sample types. This clone was recorded once. Its antigen has not been determined. One base away there is no much larger clone; base qualities are not given. Other DNA sequences in the sample encode the same CDR3. The immunoSEQ Assay, a bias-controlled multiplex PCR, was used to amplify TCRbeta CDR3 regions from genomic DNA. In the paper's pipeline: Within the assay, amplification of reference gene primers was used to estimate how many nucleated cells each sample contained. To quantify the absolute abundance of each unique TCRbeta CDR3 rearrangement, sequence reads were collapsed and filtered. For each sample, productive Simpson clonality was calculated as the square root of Simpson's diversity index across productive rearrangements. TCRdb mirrors the immuneACCESS table, restricted to in-frame sequences. Some clones are absent from its copies; in checked studies, under half trace to an unresolved V gene, and the reason for the others is unknown. That table supplies the V and J calls and clone size; D and trimming were determined from the DNA. This sample lists approximately 480,000 clones; approximately 92% were detected once. The top ten clonotypes cover 0.8% to 0.9% of the sample.

CDR1 and CDR2 (LNHDA, SQIVND) derive from the germline V gene (reference sequence). V trim: 6 bases; J trim: 2 bases; unmatched bases: 10. The CDR3, cysteine through phenylalanine, is 15 amino acids long. Only CDR3 DNA remains: 45 bases, in frame from the first base. Material for sequencing was peripheral blood. This sequence was found in a young man with COVID-19, enrolled during active disease. This sequence uses TRBV19 and TRBJ2-7, with 7 central nucleotides matching TRBD2. The CDR3 protein is CASSPAGGGTYEQYF. The DNA sequence follows: TGTGCCAGTAGCCCGGCTGGGGGAGGGACCTACGAGCAGTACTTC.